Listed here are 17 T cell receptor beta chains from one sample, sequenced in a study of cytomegalovirus exposure and HLA in healthy donors. PCR employed 60 Vbeta and 13 Jbeta primers. The protocol was immunoSEQ multiplex PCR, while the TCRdb copy is restricted to in-frame clones and leaves out a portion. The sample carries just over 200,000 clones, 70% recorded once. What was sequenced was PBMCs. The origin of the receptors is a man aged 35-49 years in good health and CMV-seropositive.

The genes are TRBV6-4 and TRBJ2-1; 9 bases line up with TRBD2. There are 15 residues in the CDR3. V dropped 6 bases and J dropped 5; count of bases not matched to a gene: 8. CDR1 MRHNA and CDR2 SNTAGT come from the germline V gene. CDR3 DNA: TGTGCCAGCAGACAAAGCGGGGGGATTGACAATGAGCAGTTCTTC. Its translation: CASRQSGGIDNEQFF.

The chain has TRBV25-1 and TRBJ1-4; D possibly corresponds to TRBD1 (6 bases). From germline, CDR1 is MGHDK and CDR2 SYGVNS. This CDR3 is 16 amino acids long. V was clipped by 2 bases and J by 5 bases, with 15 bases between them. CDR3 region: CASSEITPGENEKLFF. CDR3 in DNA: TGTGCCAGCAGTGAAATAACCCCAGGGGAGAATGAAAAACTGTTTTTT.

V and J are TRBV5-1 and TRBJ1-1; tentatively, D is TRBD1 (5 bases). V was trimmed by 4 bases and J by 3 bases, leaving 19 bases between them. The CDR3 loop spans 16 amino acids. In germline, CDR1 is SGHRS, CDR2 YFSETQ. The CDR3 region is CASSHGWGELYTEAFF. The DNA for the CDR3 is TGCGCCAGCAGCCATGGTTGGGGGGAATTGTACACTGAAGCTTTCTTT.

This clone has a single count. The chain employs TRBV5-6 and TRBJ1-1, with 9 bases fitting TRBD1. The CDR3 is 14 amino acids. The germline V gene has CDR1 SGHDT and CDR2 YYEEEE. V was clipped by 4 bases and J by 4 bases; unmatched bases: 5. The CDR3 protein is CASSNRDRVTEAFF. In DNA form, the CDR3 reads TGTGCCAGCAGCAACCGGGACAGGGTCACTGAAGCTTTCTTT.

This clone showed up just once. This chain links TRBV5-4 with TRBJ2-7; a possible D gene is TRBD1 (9 bases). V lost 2 bases and J 6 bases, leaving 18 bases between the germline ends. The CDR3 is 15 amino acids. The V gene's germline CDR1 is SGHNT and CDR2 YYREEE (reference sequence). CDR3 in DNA: TGTGCCAGCAGCTTTTTAGCGGGGACAGGGAGCGAGCAGTACTTC. Protein sequence: CASSFLAGTGSEQYF.

V and J are TRBV2 and TRBJ1-5; perhaps TRBD1 as D (6 bases). This CDR3 is built from 15 residues. In germline, CDR1 is SNHLY, CDR2 FYNNEI. Between the trimmed V and J ends, which lost 11 bases and 1 base, there was a span of 18 bases. This CDR3 reads CAASKGRGSNQPQHF. As DNA, the CDR3 is TGTGCCGCCTCTAAAGGCAGGGGCAGCAATCAGCCCCAGCATTTT.

Notes on this clone: Other DNA sequences in this specimen translate into the identical CDR3. The chain is built from TRBV11-3 and TRBJ2-3; 12 nucleotides line up with TRBD2. The CDR3 covers 16 residues. CDR1 is SGHNT and CDR2 is YENEEA in the germline V gene. The V and J ends lost 4 bases and 1 base, in that order; junction bases with no gene match: 3. DNA for the CDR3: TGTGCCAGCAGCTCAAGACTAGCGGGGGGCACAGATACGCAGTATTTT. Translated: CASSSRLAGGTDTQYF.

The V call is TRBV6-5, the J call TRBJ2-7, with a possible D match to TRBD1 (7 bases). V was pared by 0 bases and J by 12 bases, with 18 bases between. This CDR3 is built from 14 residues. Germline CDR1 and CDR2: MNHEY and SVGAGI. CDR3 sequence: CASSYSGQGGVRYF. The CDR3 DNA follows: TGTGCCAGCAGTTACTCCGGGCAGGGGGGTGTAAGGTACTTC.

This clone turned up a few times. This sequence joins TRBV9 and TRBJ2-1, with no clear D. Trimming pared 0 bases from V and 4 bases from J, leaving 11 bases between. Germline CDR1 SGDLS, CDR2 YYNGEE. The CDR3 is 15 residues long. CDR3 in amino acids: CASSVDSYPYNEQFF. CDR3 DNA: TGTGCCAGCAGCGTAGACTCCTACCCTTACAATGAGCAGTTCTTC.

For this clone: Since no conserved phenylalanine or tryptophan closes the CDR3, a read error is the likely cause. The chain couples TRBV29-1 to TRBJ2-7; 7 bases match TRBD2. The germline CDR1 and CDR2 sequences are SQVTM and ANQGSEA. The CDR3 consists of 14 residues. The V gene end was trimmed by 5 bases and the J gene end by 0 bases; junction bases not matched to a gene: 7. The CDR3 protein is CSVTSDTHSYEQYL. As DNA, the CDR3 is TGCAGCGTTACTAGCGACACCCACTCCTACGAGCAGTACCTC.

The chain recombines TRBV28 with TRBJ1-4, with no clear D. Trimming shortened V by 4 bases and J by 8 bases, and 8 bases separated the two germline ends. The CDR3 spans 12 residues. CDR1 and CDR2 (germline): MDHEN, SYDVKM. In DNA, the CDR3 is TGTGCCAGCAGTTGGGGAGAAGAAAAACTGTTTTTT. Its protein is CASSWGEEKLFF.

The V gene is TRBV27, the J gene TRBJ2-3; D is possibly TRBD2 (5 bases). The V gene lost 5 bases and the J gene lost 2 bases, with 11 bases spanning the gap. The CDR3 spans 14 residues. The germline V gene encodes CDR1 MNHEY and CDR2 SMNVEV (reference sequence). For the CDR3, the DNA is TGTGCCAGCAGTGGTAGCGTCCTCACAGATACGCAGTATTTT. It codes for CASSGSVLTDTQYF.

This clone was observed a single time. Mismatch with germline at one junction end may stem from a read error. The chain combines TRBV7-9 with TRBJ1-2, with D uncertain. The CDR3 is 14 residues long. Germline loops: CDR1 SEHNR, CDR2 FQNEAQ (reference sequence). The CDR3 DNA reads as TGTTCCAGCAGCTCTATACGGGAAAACTATGGCTACACCTTC. Amino acid sequence: CSSSSIRENYGYTF.

V gene TRBV7-8 combines with J gene TRBJ1-5; D possibly corresponds to TRBD1 (5 bases). CDR3 length: 16 residues. Germline values: CDR1 SGHVS, CDR2 FQNEAQ. V dropped 0 bases and J dropped 2 bases, with 11 bases sitting between them. CDR3 in amino acids: CASSLAAGFGNQPQHF. Written as DNA, the CDR3 is TGTGCCAGCAGCTTAGCGGCAGGGTTCGGCAATCAGCCCCAGCATTTT.

This rearrangement joins TRBV12-5 to TRBJ2-1; 7 nucleotides match TRBD1. The length of the CDR3 is 20 residues. Germline V gene data show CDR1 as LGHNT and CDR2 as FRNRAP. The trim removed 3 bases at V and 2 bases at J, leaving 19 bases unmatched. The CDR3 protein is CASGFHLIPRDRKTYNEQFF. CDR3 coding DNA: TGTGCTAGTGGTTTCCACCTCATCCCCCGGGACAGAAAAACCTACAATGAGCAGTTCTTC.

The V and J genes are TRBV11-2 and TRBJ1-6; 10 bases line up with TRBD1. V gave up 3 bases and J gave up 8 bases; unmatched junction bases: 10. CDR3 length: 17 residues. Germline CDR1 SGHAT, CDR2 FQNNGV. The CDR3 protein is CASSLTGGIYRDSPLHF. The CDR3 DNA reads TGTGCCAGCAGCTTGACAGGGGGCATATATAGGGATTCACCCCTCCACTTT. Using reference TRBV11-2 and TRBJ1-6 for the parts outside the CDR3, the full variable domain is EAGVAQSPRYKIIEKRQSVAFWCNPISGHATLYWYQQILGQGPKLLIQFQNNGVVDDSQLPKDRFSAERLKGVDSTLKIQPAKLEDSAVYLCASSLTGGIYRDSPLHFGNGTRLTVT.

The chain employs TRBV28 and TRBJ2-3, with 10 bases aligning to TRBD2. Looked up from germline, CDR1 is MDHEN and CDR2 is SYDVKM. The junction had 20 bases not matched to a gene; V was cut back by 7 bases and J by 4 bases. This CDR3 contains 19 residues. CDR3 amino acids: CASTTFERGGLVVPDTQYF. CDR3 DNA sequence: TGTGCCAGCACCACCTTTGAGCGGGGGGGCCTGGTGGTCCCAGATACGCAGTATTTT.